This T cell receptor (beta chain) was sequenced for a study of CD8+ T cells in alopecia areata. Study details: Treated patients were dosed with oral tofacitinib, taking 5 to 10 mg twice daily.

About this clone itself: Its antigen remains unidentified.

Treatment defined: oral pan-JAK inhibitor, 5-10 mg twice daily. Collection of lesional scalp punch biopsies and peripheral blood was performed in alopecia areata patients. Trimming took 4 bases from V and 0 from J; bases not matched to a gene: 6. This CDR3 region has 16 residues. Study-wide results and caveats: Relative to normal scalp, lesional scalp, especially alopecia totalis/universalis, showed higher clonality. Many expanded lesional clones persisted in scalp and blood during tofacitinib.

The authors extracted RNA and reverse transcribed it into cDNA as the sequencing template. TCRdb's table, derived via immunoSEQ multiplex PCR, lists solely in-frame clones and lacks some. The table records some 4,000 clones, about 60% of them present only once. This receptor was identified in a human donor with alopecia areata. This rearrangement joins TRBV23-1 to TRBJ1-3; the match to TRBD1 covers 7 bases. TRBV23-1 is recorded as an ORF, its role being uncertain. The sample here was skin, taken at week 4, from a patient treated with tofacitinib. In nucleotides, the CDR3 is TGCGCCAGCAGTCCCCGGGACAGACCCTCTGGAAACACCATATATTTT. Translation: CASSPRDRPSGNTIYF.